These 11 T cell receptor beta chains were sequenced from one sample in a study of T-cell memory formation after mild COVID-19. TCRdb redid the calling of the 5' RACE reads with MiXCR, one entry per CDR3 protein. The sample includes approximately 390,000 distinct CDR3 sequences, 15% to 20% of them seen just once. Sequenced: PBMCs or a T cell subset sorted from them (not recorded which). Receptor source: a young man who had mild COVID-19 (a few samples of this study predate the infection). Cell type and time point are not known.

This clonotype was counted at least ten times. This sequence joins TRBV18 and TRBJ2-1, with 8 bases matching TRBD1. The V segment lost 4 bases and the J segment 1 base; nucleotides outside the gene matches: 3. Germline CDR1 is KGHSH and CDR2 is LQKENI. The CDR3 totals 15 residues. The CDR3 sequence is CASSLRTGSYNEQFF. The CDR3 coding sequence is TGTGCCAGCTCACTACGGACAGGGTCCTACAATGAGCAGTTCTTC.

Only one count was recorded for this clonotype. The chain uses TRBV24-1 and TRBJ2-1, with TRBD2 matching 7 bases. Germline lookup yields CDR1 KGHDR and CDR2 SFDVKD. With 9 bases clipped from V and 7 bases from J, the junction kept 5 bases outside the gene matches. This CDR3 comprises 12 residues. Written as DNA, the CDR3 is TGTGCCACCGGAGCGGGGCCAAATGAGCAGTTCTTC. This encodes CATGAGPNEQFF.

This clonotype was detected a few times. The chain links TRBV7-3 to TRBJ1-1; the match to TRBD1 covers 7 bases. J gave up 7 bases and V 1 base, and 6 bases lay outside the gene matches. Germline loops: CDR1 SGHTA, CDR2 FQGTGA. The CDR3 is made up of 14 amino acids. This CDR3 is CASSLRAGGVEAFF. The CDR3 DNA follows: TGTGCCAGCAGCTTAAGGGCAGGGGGTGTTGAAGCTTTCTTT.

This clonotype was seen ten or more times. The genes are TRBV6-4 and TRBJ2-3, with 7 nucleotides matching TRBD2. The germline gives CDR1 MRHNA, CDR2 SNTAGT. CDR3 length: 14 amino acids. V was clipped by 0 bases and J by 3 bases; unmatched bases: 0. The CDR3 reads CASSDSGGTDTQYF. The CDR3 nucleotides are TGTGCCAGCAGTGACTCGGGGGGGACAGATACGCAGTATTTT.

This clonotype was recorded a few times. In DNA form, the CDR3 reads TGTGCCATCAGTGACAGGGTGGCCTCTACAGATACGCAGTATTTT. Its protein is CAISDRVASTDTQYF. The rearrangement joins TRBV10-3 to TRBJ2-3; D is possibly TRBD1 (5 bases). The CDR3 covers 15 residues. Trimming took 3 bases from V and 3 from J, leaving 13 bases between them. Per germline, CDR1 ENHRY and CDR2 SYGVKD.

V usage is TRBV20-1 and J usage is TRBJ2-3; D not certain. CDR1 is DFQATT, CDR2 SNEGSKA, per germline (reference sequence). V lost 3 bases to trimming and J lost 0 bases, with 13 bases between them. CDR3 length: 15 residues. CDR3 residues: CSASNSAKSTDTQYF. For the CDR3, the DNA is TGCAGTGCTAGCAACTCCGCAAAGAGCACAGATACGCAGTATTTT.

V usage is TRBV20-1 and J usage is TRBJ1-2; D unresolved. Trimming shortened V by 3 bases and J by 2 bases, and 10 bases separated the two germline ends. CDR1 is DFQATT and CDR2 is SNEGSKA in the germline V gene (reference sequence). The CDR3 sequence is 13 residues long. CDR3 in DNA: TGCAGTGCTAGTCTAGGGTCCAACTATGGCTACACCTTC. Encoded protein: CSASLGSNYGYTF.

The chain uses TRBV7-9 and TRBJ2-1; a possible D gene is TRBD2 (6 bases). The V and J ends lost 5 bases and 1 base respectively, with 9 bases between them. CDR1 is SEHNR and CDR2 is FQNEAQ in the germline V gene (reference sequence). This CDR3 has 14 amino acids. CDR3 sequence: CASSIAGSYNEQFF. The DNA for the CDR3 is TGTGCCAGCAGCATCGCGGGGTCCTACAATGAGCAGTTCTTC.

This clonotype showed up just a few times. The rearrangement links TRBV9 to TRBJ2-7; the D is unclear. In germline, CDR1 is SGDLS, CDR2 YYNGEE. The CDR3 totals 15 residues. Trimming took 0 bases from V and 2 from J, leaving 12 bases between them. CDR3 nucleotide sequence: TGTGCCAGCAGCGTAGGTCCGGGTCAAACCTACGAGCAGTACTTC. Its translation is CASSVGPGQTYEQYF.

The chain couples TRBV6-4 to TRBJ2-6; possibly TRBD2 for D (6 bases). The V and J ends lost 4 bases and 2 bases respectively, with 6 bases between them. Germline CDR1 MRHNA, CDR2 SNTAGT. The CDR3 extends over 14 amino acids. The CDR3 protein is CASSGGAGANVLTF. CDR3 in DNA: TGTGCCAGCAGTGGGGGGGCTGGGGCCAACGTCCTGACTTTC.

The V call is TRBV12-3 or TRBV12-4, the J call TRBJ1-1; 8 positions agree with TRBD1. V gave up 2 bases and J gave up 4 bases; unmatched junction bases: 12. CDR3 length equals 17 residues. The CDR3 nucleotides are TGTGCCAGCAGTTTATTAAAGAGGACAGGGAAAGGCACTGAAGCTTTCTTT. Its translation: CASSLLKRTGKGTEAFF.